Listed here are 20 T cell receptor beta chains from one sample, sequenced in a study of T cells after yellow fever vaccination. TCRdb processed the 5' RACE reads anew with MiXCR; each CDR3 protein has one entry. The data contain more than 300,000 distinct CDR3 sequences, around a tenth of them singletons. Sequenced here: CD4+ T cells sorted from PBMCs, sampled 45 days after the yellow fever booster vaccination. Source of these receptors: a man aged 18-30 years who received the YFV17D yellow fever vaccine.

The chain combines TRBV7-9 with TRBJ1-1, with D maybe TRBD1 (5 bases). Germline CDR1 is SEHNR and CDR2 is FQNEAQ (reference sequence). The CDR3 extends over 15 amino acids. Trimming removed 5 bases at V and 3 bases at J, with 16 bases between. Written as DNA, the CDR3 is TGTGCCAGCAGCCGACACCTTCAGGGTGACACTGAAGCTTTCTTT. It yields the protein CASSRHLQGDTEAFF. The full variable domain, rest sourced from reference TRBV7-9 and TRBJ1-1, is DTGVSQNPRHKITKRGQNVTFRCDPISEHNRLYWYRQTLGQGPEFLTYFQNEAQLEKSRLLSDRFSAERPKGSFSTLEIQRTEQGDSAMYLCASSRHLQGDTEAFFGQGTRLTVV.

This clonotype came up a few times. The rearrangement joins TRBV5-1 to TRBJ2-7; 7 positions match TRBD1. V gave up 0 bases and J gave up 4 bases; unmatched junction bases: 4. CDR1 and CDR2 from the germline V gene are SGHRS and YFSETQ. The CDR3 is 14 residues long. As DNA, the CDR3 is TGCGCCAGCAGCTTGGCCGGGACAGATTACGAGCAGTACTTC. This sequence encodes CASSLAGTDYEQYF.

Ten or more counts support this clonotype. J is TRBJ2-2 and V is TRBV7-2, with D unresolved. Germline lookup yields CDR1 SGHTA and CDR2 FQGNSA. V was trimmed by 0 bases and J by 9 bases, leaving 5 bases between them. The CDR3 covers 12 residues. This CDR3 reads CASSLAFRELFF. The CDR3 coding sequence is TGTGCCAGCAGCTTAGCCTTCCGGGAGCTGTTTTTT. Drawing the rest from reference TRBV7-2 and TRBJ2-2, the complete variable domain is GAGVSQSPSNKVTEKGKDVELRCDPISGHTALYWYRQSLGQGLEFLIYFQGNSAPDKSGLPSDRFSAERTGGSVSTLTIQRTQQEDSAVYLCASSLAFRELFFGEGSRLTVL.

The rearrangement joins TRBV5-1 to TRBJ2-3, with 7 nucleotides matching TRBD1. The CDR3 runs to 14 residues. CDR1 SGHRS and CDR2 YFSETQ come from the germline V gene. The ends lost 4 bases at V and 2 bases at J; junction bases unmatched: 4. In DNA form, the CDR3 reads TGCGCCAGCAGCCCCGGGACAGTCACAGATACGCAGTATTTT. Amino acid sequence: CASSPGTVTDTQYF.

The chain employs TRBV20-1 and TRBJ2-7, with 8 nucleotides matching TRBD2. V gave up 7 bases and J gave up 0 bases; unmatched junction bases: 11. The CDR3 sequence is 15 residues long. Germline V gene data show CDR1 as DFQATT and CDR2 as SNEGSKA (reference sequence). CDR3 sequence reads: CSVSGGTASSYEQYV. The CDR3 region has the DNA TGCAGTGTAAGCGGGGGAACTGCAAGCTCCTACGAGCAGTACGTC.

The J gene is TRBJ2-1, the V gene TRBV6-2 or TRBV6-3, with a weak D call TRBD2 (7 bases). Germline assignment: CDR1 MNHEY and CDR2 SVGEGT. The CDR3 spans 12 residues. Trimming took off 8 bases at V and 9 bases at J, with 14 bases between the two ends. This CDR3 reads CASGRRGGEQFF. CDR3 nucleotides: TGTGCCAGCGGTCGTAGGGGGGGTGAGCAGTTCTTC.

This clonotype has a count of ten or more. The chain employs TRBV2 and TRBJ2-1; D call uncertain. Germline CDR1 reads SNHLY; CDR2 reads FYNNEI. CDR3 length: 13 residues. The ends were cut back, 2 bases at V and 12 bases at J, with 14 bases in the middle. CDR3 in amino acids: CASSEPLNQRQFF. Here the CDR3 DNA reads TGTGCCAGCAGTGAACCGCTAAATCAGAGGCAGTTCTTC. The variable domain in full, with the rest retrieved from reference TRBV2 and TRBJ2-1, is EPEVTQTPSHQVTQMGQEVILRCVPISNHLYFYWYRQILGQKVEFLVSFYNNEISEKSEIFDDQFSVERPDGSNFTLKIRSTKLEDSAMYFCASSEPLNQRQFFGPGTRLTVL.

There are a few counts of this clonotype. The V and J genes are TRBV5-1 and TRBJ2-5; 7 bases fit TRBD1. CDR1 and CDR2 from the germline V gene are SGHRS and YFSETQ. This CDR3 spans 16 amino acids. The V gene end was trimmed by 3 bases and the J gene end by 1 base; junction bases not matched to a gene: 9. The CDR3 nucleotides are TGCGCCAGCAGCTCCACCGCTACAGGGGTCCAAGAGACCCAGTACTTC. This sequence encodes CASSSTATGVQETQYF.

There are a few counts of this clonotype. This chain links TRBV2 with TRBJ1-5, with D possibly TRBD1 on 5 matching bases. The ends were cut back, 11 bases at V and 2 bases at J, with 13 bases in the middle. Germline V CDR1 and CDR2: SNHLY, FYNNEI. There are 13 residues in the CDR3. This chain's CDR3 is CAGALGGNQPQHF. CDR3 sequence (DNA): TGTGCCGGGGCCCTCGGCGGCAATCAGCCCCAGCATTTT.

The sample holds a few counts of this clonotype. The V gene is TRBV30, the J gene TRBJ1-1, with a tentative D call TRBD1 (6 bases). Deletions cut 4 bases from V and 10 bases from J, with 19 bases between. This CDR3 region has 13 residues. Germline CDR1 reads GTSNPN; CDR2 reads SVGIG (reference sequence). The CDR3 region is CAWTRQAGSLAFF. The DNA for the CDR3 is TGTGCCTGGACTAGACAGGCAGGTAGTTTAGCTTTCTTT.

V usage is TRBV13 and J usage is TRBJ2-6, with D uncertain. The V gene lost 7 bases and the J gene lost 2 bases, with 12 bases spanning the gap. The germline V gene encodes CDR1 PRHDT and CDR2 FYEKMQ (reference sequence). This CDR3 region has 15 residues. The DNA of the CDR3 is TGTGCCAGCAACCGCCTGGGGACTGGGGCCAACGTCCTGACTTTC. This translates into CASNRLGTGANVLTF.

This clonotype was seen only a few times. The gene calls are TRBV30 and TRBJ2-2; no firm D call. The CDR3 length is 16 residues. Looked up from germline, CDR1 is GTSNPN and CDR2 is SVGIG (reference sequence). Trimming took off 1 base at V and 5 bases at J, with 17 bases between the two ends. This CDR3 is CAWSAVPDLFTGELFF. The CDR3 bases are TGTGCCTGGAGTGCCGTACCGGATCTGTTTACCGGGGAGCTGTTTTTT.

The V gene is TRBV5-6, the J gene TRBJ2-4; no clear D. V lost 2 bases to trimming and J lost 3 bases, with 3 bases between them. From germline, CDR1 is SGHDT and CDR2 YYEEEE. The CDR3 sequence is 12 residues long. DNA for the CDR3: TGTGCCAGCAGCTTATTCAAAAACATTCAGTACTTC. It is translated as CASSLFKNIQYF.

DNA for the CDR3: TGTGCCACCGTGGACAGGGGTCAGTCCTACGAGCAGTACGTC. It yields the protein CATVDRGQSYEQYV. This chain joins TRBV6-2 or TRBV6-3 and TRBJ2-7; 9 bases agree with TRBD1. The CDR3 has 14 residues. Germline V gives CDR1 MNHEY, CDR2 SVGEGT. With V trimmed by 10 bases and J by 1 base, 8 bases remained unmatched.

This clonotype occurred many times. V gene TRBV4-2 combines with J gene TRBJ2-1; 15 nucleotides agree with TRBD2. Trimming cost V 0 bases and J 4 bases; bases outside gene matches: 4. Per the germline V gene, CDR1 is LGHNA and CDR2 is YNFKEQ. The CDR3 loop spans 18 amino acids. CDR3 nucleotide sequence: TGTGCCAGCAGCCAAGATCTAGGGACTAGCGGGGGGTACAATGAGCAGTTCTTC. Translation: CASSQDLGTSGGYNEQFF.

This clonotype was detected a few times. This rearrangement joins TRBV6-1 to TRBJ2-5; perhaps TRBD2 as D (6 bases). Germline assignment: CDR1 MNHNS and CDR2 SASEGT. The CDR3 is 13 residues long. Trimming cost V 6 bases and J 4 bases, with 12 bases left between them. CDR3 sequence (DNA): TGTGCCAGCAGGCGGGGTGGTGTAGAGACCCAGTACTTC. Translation: CASRRGGVETQYF.

V gene TRBV6-5 combines with J gene TRBJ1-2; no firm D call. V was clipped by 6 bases and J by 4 bases, with 9 bases between them. The CDR3 spans 12 residues. In germline, CDR1 is MNHEY, CDR2 SVGAGI. CDR3: CASSDWFYGYTF. The CDR3 DNA sequence: TGTGCCAGCAGCGACTGGTTCTATGGCTACACCTTC.

This clonotype has just a few counts. The chain couples TRBV25-1 to TRBJ1-1, with D unresolved. This CDR3 comprises 15 residues. V was clipped by 4 bases and J by 3 bases, with 15 bases between them. Germline loops: CDR1 MGHDK, CDR2 SYGVNS. CDR3 sequence (DNA): TGTGCCAGCAGTGTAAGGCGTCGAGTGTACACTGAAGCTTTCTTT. Its protein is CASSVRRRVYTEAFF.

This clonotype was counted between two and nine times. The chain uses TRBV6-5 and TRBJ2-7; no firm D call. The germline V gene has CDR1 MNHEY and CDR2 SVGAGI. CDR3 length: 15 residues. The V gene lost 0 bases and the J gene lost 1 base, with 10 bases spanning the gap. The CDR3, as DNA: TGTGCCAGCAGTTACTCGATGGGCCTGTCCTACGAGCAGTACTTC. Translation gives CASSYSMGLSYEQYF.

This rearrangement joins TRBV4-3 to TRBJ2-5; D is uncertain. Germline CDR1 is LGHNA and CDR2 is YSLEER. The CDR3 consists of 14 residues. Trimming stripped 0 bases from V and 7 bases from J, with 12 bases between. The CDR3 DNA reads as TGCGCCAGCAGCCAAGAGATCCTAAAGGGGACCCAGTACTTC. It translates to CASSQEILKGTQYF.